The 14 T cell receptor beta chains reported below all come from one sample, sequenced in a study of cytomegalovirus exposure and HLA in healthy donors. Both 60 Vbeta primers and 13 Jbeta primers went into the PCR. Using immunoSEQ multiplex PCR, the repertoire was profiled, and TCRdb retains in-frame clones only, with some absent. Found here are some 120,000 clones; the top ten clones hold 3% to 4.5%. The specimen was PBMCs. The receptors come from a man younger than 35 in good health and CMV-seronegative.

This chain connects TRBV5-1 to TRBJ1-4; perhaps TRBD1 as D (5 bases). This CDR3 has 14 residues. Looked up from germline, CDR1 is SGHRS and CDR2 is YFSETQ. V lost 5 bases and J lost 7, with 15 bases in between. The CDR3 nucleotides are TGCGCCAGCAGTCGAGGCAGGGAGGCTGAAAAACTGTTTTTT. Translation gives CASSRGREAEKLFF.

The rearrangement joins TRBV7-9 to TRBJ2-5, with 7 nucleotides matching TRBD1. J lost 5 bases, V lost 4 bases, and 7 bases had no gene match. The CDR3 contains 14 residues. Germline V lookup: CDR1 SEHNR, CDR2 FQNEAQ (reference sequence). The CDR3 is CASSSLQGTETQYF. The CDR3 coding sequence is TGTGCCAGCAGCTCGTTACAGGGGACGGAGACCCAGTACTTC.

V usage is TRBV6-5 and J usage is TRBJ1-1; 9 nucleotides match TRBD1. This CDR3 is built from 13 residues. Unmatched junction bases numbered 6, after V lost 6 bases and J lost 7 bases. Germline values: CDR1 MNHEY, CDR2 SVGAGI. CDR3 protein: CASSGTGRGEAFF. CDR3 DNA sequence: TGTGCCAGCAGCGGGACAGGGCGAGGTGAAGCTTTCTTT.

This chain links TRBV6-5 with TRBJ1-2; D gene ambiguous. The germline V gene encodes CDR1 MNHEY and CDR2 SVGAGI. V lost 5 bases and J 7 bases, leaving 17 bases between the germline ends. This CDR3 has 14 residues. The CDR3 is CASSRSGSDFGYTF. CDR3 in DNA: TGTGCCAGCAGTAGATCCGGGTCGGATTTTGGCTACACCTTC.

The chain couples TRBV25-1 to TRBJ2-2; a weak D match, TRBD1 (7 bases). The V gene's germline CDR1 is MGHDK and CDR2 SYGVNS. Trimming pared 5 bases from V and 9 bases from J, leaving 16 bases between. CDR3 length: 14 amino acids. The CDR3 DNA is TGTGCCAGCAGTACAGACAGGGAGGAGTGGGAGCTGTTTTTT. This codes for CASSTDREEWELFF.

This chain links TRBV6-1 with TRBJ2-1; D is possibly TRBD1 (6 bases). Germline V gene sequence: CDR1 MNHNS, CDR2 SASEGT. This CDR3 has 13 residues. Trimming pared 6 bases from V and 9 bases from J, leaving 15 bases between. Written as DNA, the CDR3 is TGTGCCAGCAGCCCTACAGGGTTCCGTGAGCAGTTCTTC. Amino acids: CASSPTGFREQFF.

V usage is TRBV11-2 and J usage is TRBJ2-5, with 12 bases lining up with TRBD1. V lost 4 bases, J lost 3 bases, and 3 bases stayed unmatched. Germline values: CDR1 SGHAT, CDR2 FQNNGV. The CDR3 is made up of 15 amino acids. CDR3 sequence: CASSSGTGGEETQYF. For the CDR3, the DNA is TGTGCCAGCAGCTCCGGGACAGGGGGCGAAGAGACCCAGTACTTC.

This CDR3 reads CASSLQWTSGRANEQFF. DNA for the CDR3: TGTGCCAGCAGCCTCCAATGGACTAGCGGGAGAGCCAATGAGCAGTTCTTC. The V call is TRBV7-6, the J call TRBJ2-1; TRBD2 matches at 13 bases. CDR3 length: 17 amino acids. The junction had 10 bases not matched to a gene; V was cut back by 5 bases and J by 6 bases. The germline CDR1 and CDR2 sequences are SGHVS and FNYEAQ.

The V call is TRBV5-1, the J call TRBJ2-1; 13 positions match TRBD2. CDR1 is SGHRS, CDR2 YFSETQ, per germline. V lost 5 bases, J lost 7 bases, and 6 bases stayed unmatched. This CDR3 spans 15 amino acids. The CDR3 region is CASSTSGGASNEQFF. CDR3 in DNA: TGCGCCAGCAGTACTAGCGGGGGGGCATCGAATGAGCAGTTCTTC.

CDR3 residues: CASSLARGGQNEKLFF. The DNA for the CDR3 is TGCGCCAGCAGCTTGGCCAGAGGGGGCCAAAATGAAAAACTGTTTTTT. The chain joins TRBV5-1 to TRBJ1-4, with 7 bases identical to TRBD1. The CDR3 contains 16 residues. Germline CDR1 reads SGHRS; CDR2 reads YFSETQ. Losses at the gene ends were 0 bases for V and 5 bases for J; bases not matched to a gene: 7. The full variable domain, rest sourced from reference TRBV5-1 and TRBJ1-4, is KAGVTQTPRYLIKTRGQQVTLSCSPISGHRSVSWYQQTPGQGLQFLFEYFSETQRNKGNFPGRFSGRQFSNSRSEMNVSTLELGDSALYLCASSLARGGQNEKLFFGSGTQLSVL.

The chain combines TRBV11-1 with TRBJ2-2, with 9 nucleotides matching TRBD2. V was pared by 0 bases and J by 6 bases, with 2 bases of the junction left unmatched. Germline V gives CDR1 SGHAT, CDR2 FQDESV (reference sequence). This CDR3 is 15 amino acids long. As DNA, the CDR3 is TGTGCCAGCAGCTTAGCGCGCGGGGGGGCCGGGGAGCTGTTTTTT. It translates to CASSLARGGAGELFF.

The rearrangement links TRBV7-9 to TRBJ2-4, with 12 bases matching TRBD2. The CDR3 sequence is 16 residues long. The germline V gene encodes CDR1 SEHNR and CDR2 FQNEAQ (reference sequence). J gave up 5 bases and V 3 bases, and 5 bases lay outside the gene matches. CDR3 coding DNA: TGTGCCAGCAGCTTGACTAGCGGGAGAGAGGAAAACATTCAGTACTTC. Amino acids: CASSLTSGREENIQYF. Full variable domain (rest looked up from reference TRBV7-9 and TRBJ2-4): DTGVSQNPRHKITKRGQNVTFRCDPISEHNRLYWYRQTLGQGPEFLTYFQNEAQLEKSRLLSDRFSAERPKGSFSTLEIQRTEQGDSAMYLCASSLTSGREENIQYFGAGTRLSVL.

This rearrangement joins TRBV11-2 to TRBJ2-1; D is undetermined. This CDR3 contains 16 residues. With 5 bases removed from V and 5 bases from J, the gap between germline ends came to 19 bases. Germline CDR1 SGHAT, CDR2 FQNNGV. The CDR3 bases are TGTGCCAGCAGCCCCGTCATGGGCAAAACCCACAATGAGCAGTTCTTC. Its protein product is CASSPVMGKTHNEQFF.

The CDR3 spells CASSRQRISSYNEQFF. The DNA of the CDR3 is TGTGCCAGCAGTCGACAGCGAATTAGCTCCTACAATGAGCAGTTCTTC. The chain is built from TRBV5-6 and TRBJ2-1; D is perhaps TRBD1 (5 bases). V gave up 5 bases and J gave up 0 bases, with 15 bases separating them. CDR1 and CDR2 from the germline V gene are SGHDT and YYEEEE. The CDR3 contains 16 residues.